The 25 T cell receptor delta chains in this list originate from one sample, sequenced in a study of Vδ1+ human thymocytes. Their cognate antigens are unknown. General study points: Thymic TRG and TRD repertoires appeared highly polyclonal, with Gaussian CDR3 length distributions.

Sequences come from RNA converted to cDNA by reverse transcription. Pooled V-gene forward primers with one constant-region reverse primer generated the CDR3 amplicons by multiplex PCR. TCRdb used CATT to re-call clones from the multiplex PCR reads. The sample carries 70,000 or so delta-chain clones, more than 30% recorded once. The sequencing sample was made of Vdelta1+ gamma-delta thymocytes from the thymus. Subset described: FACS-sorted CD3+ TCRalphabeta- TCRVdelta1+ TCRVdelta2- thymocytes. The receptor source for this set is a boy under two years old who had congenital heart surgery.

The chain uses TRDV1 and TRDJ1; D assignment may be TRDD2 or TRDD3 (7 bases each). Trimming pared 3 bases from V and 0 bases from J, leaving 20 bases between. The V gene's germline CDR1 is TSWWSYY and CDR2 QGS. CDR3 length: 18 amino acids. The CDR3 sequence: CALGDLSSYGGYTDKLIF. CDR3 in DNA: TGTGCTCTTGGGGACCTTAGTTCCTACGGGGGATACACCGATAAACTCATCTTT.

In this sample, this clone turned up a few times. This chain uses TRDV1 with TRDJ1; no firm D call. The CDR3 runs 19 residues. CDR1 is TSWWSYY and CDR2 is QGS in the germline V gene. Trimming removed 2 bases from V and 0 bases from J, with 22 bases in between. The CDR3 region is CALGEIPIEDTKYTDKLIF. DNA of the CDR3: TGTGCTCTTGGGGAAATCCCCATTGAAGACACTAAATACACCGATAAACTCATCTTT.

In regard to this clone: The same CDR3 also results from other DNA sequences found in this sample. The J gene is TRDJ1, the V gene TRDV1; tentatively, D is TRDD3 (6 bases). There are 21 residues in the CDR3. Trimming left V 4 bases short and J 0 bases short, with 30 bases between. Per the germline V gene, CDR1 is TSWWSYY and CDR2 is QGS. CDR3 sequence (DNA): TGTGCTCTTGGGGGGGACGCGCTTGGGGATCTCCGGACAACAAACACCGATAAACTCATCTTT. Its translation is CALGGDALGDLRTTNTDKLIF.

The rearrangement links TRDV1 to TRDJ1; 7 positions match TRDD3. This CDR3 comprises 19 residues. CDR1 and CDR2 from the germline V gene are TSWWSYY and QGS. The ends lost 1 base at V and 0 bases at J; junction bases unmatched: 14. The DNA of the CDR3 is TGTGCTCTTGGGGAACCTTCCGCCGGGAGGGATACCTACACCGATAAACTCATCTTT. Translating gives CALGEPSAGRDTYTDKLIF.

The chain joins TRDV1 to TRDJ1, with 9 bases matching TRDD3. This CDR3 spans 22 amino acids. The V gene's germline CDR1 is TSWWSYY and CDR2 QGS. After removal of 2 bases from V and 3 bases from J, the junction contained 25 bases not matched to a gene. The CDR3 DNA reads TGTGCTCTTGGGGAAATATCCTCCATTCCTGGGGGATTCTTTCCCCAGCCCGATAAACTCATCTTT. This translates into CALGEISSIPGGFFPQPDKLIF.

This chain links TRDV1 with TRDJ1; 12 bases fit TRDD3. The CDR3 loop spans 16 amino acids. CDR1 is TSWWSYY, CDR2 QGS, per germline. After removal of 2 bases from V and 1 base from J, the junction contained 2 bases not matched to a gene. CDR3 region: CALGETGGYPTDKLIF. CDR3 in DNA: TGTGCTCTTGGGGAAACTGGGGGATACCCCACCGATAAACTCATCTTT.

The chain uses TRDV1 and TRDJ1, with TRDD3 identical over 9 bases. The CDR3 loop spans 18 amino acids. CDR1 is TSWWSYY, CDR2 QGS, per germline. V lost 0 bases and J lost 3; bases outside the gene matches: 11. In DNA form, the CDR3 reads TGTGCTCTTGGGGAACTTCGGGTTACTGGGGGAGACGCCGATAAACTCATCTTT. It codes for CALGELRVTGGDADKLIF.

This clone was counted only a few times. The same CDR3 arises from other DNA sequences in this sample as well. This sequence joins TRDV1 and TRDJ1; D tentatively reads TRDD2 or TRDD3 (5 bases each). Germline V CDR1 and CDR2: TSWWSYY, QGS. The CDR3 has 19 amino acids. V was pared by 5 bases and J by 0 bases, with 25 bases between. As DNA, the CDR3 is TGTGCTCTTGGGAAAGGGGGCCTTCTTCGTACTGAGTACACCGATAAACTCATCTTT. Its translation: CALGKGGLLRTEYTDKLIF.

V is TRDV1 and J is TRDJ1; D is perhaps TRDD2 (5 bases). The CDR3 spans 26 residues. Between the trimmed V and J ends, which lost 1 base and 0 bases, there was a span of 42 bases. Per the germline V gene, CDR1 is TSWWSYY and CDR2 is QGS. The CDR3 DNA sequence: TGTGCTCTTGGGGAACCAGCCTTCTCCAATTACAAACCGGGTCTCCAATCCATATTGTACACCGATAAACTCATCTTT. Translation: CALGEPAFSNYKPGLQSILYTDKLIF.

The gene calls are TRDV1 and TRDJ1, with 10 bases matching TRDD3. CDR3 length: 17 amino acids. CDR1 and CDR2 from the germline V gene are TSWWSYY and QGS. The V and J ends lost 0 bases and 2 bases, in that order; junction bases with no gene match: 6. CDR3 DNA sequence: TGTGCTCTTGGGGAACTGGGCGGGGGATACGTAACCGATAAACTCATCTTT. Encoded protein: CALGELGGGYVTDKLIF.

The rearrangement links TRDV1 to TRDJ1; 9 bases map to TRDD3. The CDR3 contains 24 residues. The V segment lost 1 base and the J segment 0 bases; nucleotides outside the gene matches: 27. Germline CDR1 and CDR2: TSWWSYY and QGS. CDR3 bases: TGTGCTCTTGGGGAACCCCGTTTGGGGATCCTACGTCGAGTACTGGGGGAGTACACCGATAAACTCATCTTT. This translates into CALGEPRLGILRRVLGEYTDKLIF.

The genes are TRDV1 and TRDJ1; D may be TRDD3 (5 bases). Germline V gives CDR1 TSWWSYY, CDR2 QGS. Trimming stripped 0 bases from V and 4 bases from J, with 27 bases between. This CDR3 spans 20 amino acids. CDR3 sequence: CALGELITVKRDVGIDKLIF. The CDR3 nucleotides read TGTGCTCTTGGGGAACTCATTACAGTAAAGAGGGATGTCGGGATCGATAAACTCATCTTT.

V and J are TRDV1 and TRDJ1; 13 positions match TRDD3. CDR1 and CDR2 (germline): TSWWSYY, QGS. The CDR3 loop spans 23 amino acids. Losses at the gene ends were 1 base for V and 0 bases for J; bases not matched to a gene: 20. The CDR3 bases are TGTGCTCTTGGGGAACCTTCCCACGACCTGGACTGGGGGATACGTGGGCACACCGATAAACTCATCTTT. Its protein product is CALGEPSHDLDWGIRGHTDKLIF.

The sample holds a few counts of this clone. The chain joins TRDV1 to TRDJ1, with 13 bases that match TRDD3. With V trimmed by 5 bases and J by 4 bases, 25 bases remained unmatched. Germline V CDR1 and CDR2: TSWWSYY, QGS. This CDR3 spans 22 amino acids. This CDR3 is CALGPRPSYRNWGIRCIDKLIF. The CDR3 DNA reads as TGTGCTCTTGGGCCGCGGCCTTCCTACCGCAACTGGGGGATACGTTGTATCGATAAACTCATCTTT.

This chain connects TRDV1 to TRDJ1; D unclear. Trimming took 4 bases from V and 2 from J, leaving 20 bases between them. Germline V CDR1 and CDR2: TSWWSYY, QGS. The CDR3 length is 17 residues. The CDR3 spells CALGGFTCPCPTDKLIF. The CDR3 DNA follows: TGTGCTCTTGGGGGTTTTACGTGTCCCTGCCCAACCGATAAACTCATCTTT.

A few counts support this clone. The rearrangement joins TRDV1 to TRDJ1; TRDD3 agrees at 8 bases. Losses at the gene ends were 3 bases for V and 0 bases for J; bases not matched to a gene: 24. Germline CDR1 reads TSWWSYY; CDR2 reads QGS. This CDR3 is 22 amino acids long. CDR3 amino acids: CALGDFGLLPPWGILYTDKLIF. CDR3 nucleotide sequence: TGTGCTCTTGGGGATTTCGGCCTTCTTCCACCTTGGGGGATCCTTTACACCGATAAACTCATCTTT.

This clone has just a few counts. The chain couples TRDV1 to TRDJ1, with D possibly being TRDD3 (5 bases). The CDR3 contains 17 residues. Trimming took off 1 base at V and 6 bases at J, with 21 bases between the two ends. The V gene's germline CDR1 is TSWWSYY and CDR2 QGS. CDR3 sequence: CALGERRVYYLGNKLIF. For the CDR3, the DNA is TGTGCTCTTGGGGAACGACGCGTTTACTACTTGGGGAATAAACTCATCTTT.

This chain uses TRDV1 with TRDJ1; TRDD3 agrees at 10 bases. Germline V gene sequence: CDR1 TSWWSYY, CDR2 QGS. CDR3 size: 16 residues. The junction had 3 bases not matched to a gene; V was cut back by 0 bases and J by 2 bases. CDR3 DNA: TGTGCTCTTGGGGAACTAGTCTGGGGGATAACCGATAAACTCATCTTT. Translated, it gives CALGELVWGITDKLIF.

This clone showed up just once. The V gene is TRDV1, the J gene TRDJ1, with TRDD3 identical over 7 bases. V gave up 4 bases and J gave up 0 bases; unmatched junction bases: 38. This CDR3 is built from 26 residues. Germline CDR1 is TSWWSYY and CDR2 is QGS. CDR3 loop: CALGATAVRVLGVRTKSKMYTDKLIF. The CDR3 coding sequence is TGTGCTCTTGGGGCCACCGCCGTGAGGGTGCTGGGGGTTCGGACCAAAAGTAAAATGTACACCGATAAACTCATCTTT.

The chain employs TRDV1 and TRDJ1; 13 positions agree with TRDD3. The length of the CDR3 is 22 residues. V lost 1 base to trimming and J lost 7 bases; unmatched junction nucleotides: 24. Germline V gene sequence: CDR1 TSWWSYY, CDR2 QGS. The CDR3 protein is CALGEPTYVPNWGIRSGGKLIF. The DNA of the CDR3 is TGTGCTCTTGGGGAACCTACCTACGTCCCGAACTGGGGGATACGCTCGGGAGGTAAACTCATCTTT.

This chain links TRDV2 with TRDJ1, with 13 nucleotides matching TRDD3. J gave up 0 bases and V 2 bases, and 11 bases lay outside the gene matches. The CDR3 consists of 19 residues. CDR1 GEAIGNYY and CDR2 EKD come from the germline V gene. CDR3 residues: CACDIRPYWGIRYTDKLIF. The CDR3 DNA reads TGTGCCTGTGACATCCGGCCCTACTGGGGGATACGTTACACCGATAAACTCATCTTT.

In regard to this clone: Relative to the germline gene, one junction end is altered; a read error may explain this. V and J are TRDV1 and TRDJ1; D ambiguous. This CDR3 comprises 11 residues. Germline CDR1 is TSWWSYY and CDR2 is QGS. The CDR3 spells CALVPHDQLIF. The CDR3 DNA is TGTGCTCTTGTGCCCCACGATCAACTCATCTTT.

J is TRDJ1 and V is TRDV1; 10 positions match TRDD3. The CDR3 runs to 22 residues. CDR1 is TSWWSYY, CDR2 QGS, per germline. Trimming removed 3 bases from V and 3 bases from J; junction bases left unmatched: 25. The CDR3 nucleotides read TGTGCTCTTGGGGATACTATTCCCTACATCGTGGGGGATACAATTTATTCCGATAAACTCATCTTT. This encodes CALGDTIPYIVGDTIYSDKLIF.

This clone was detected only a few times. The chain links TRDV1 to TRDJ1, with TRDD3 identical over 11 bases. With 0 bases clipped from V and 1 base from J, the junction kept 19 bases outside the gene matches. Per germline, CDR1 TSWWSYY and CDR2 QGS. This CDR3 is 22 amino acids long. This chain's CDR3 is CALGELVPQGEWGIRLTDKLIF. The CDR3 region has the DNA TGTGCTCTTGGGGAACTAGTGCCACAGGGGGAATGGGGGATACGCCTCACCGATAAACTCATCTTT.

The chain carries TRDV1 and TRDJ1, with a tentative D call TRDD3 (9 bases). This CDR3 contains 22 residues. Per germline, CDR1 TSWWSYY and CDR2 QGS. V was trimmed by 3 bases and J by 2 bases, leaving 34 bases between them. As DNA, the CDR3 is TGTGCTCTTGGGGAGAGCCTTCCTAGGTGGGGGATATATGAAGGTGGGACCGATAAACTCATCTTT. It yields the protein CALGESLPRWGIYEGGTDKLIF.